These 20 T cell receptor beta chains were sequenced from one sample in a study of T-cell memory formation after mild COVID-19. TCRdb independently ran MiXCR on the 5' RACE reads; one entry per CDR3 protein. The profile shows roughly 110,000 distinct CDR3 sequences, 12% of them singletons. Sequenced: PBMCs or a T cell subset sorted from them (not recorded which). The receptor set was obtained from an adult woman who had mild COVID-19 (a few samples of this study predate the infection). Cell type and time point are not known.

This clonotype appeared a few times. The chain uses TRBV20-1 and TRBJ2-1, with D uncertain. CDR3 length: 17 residues. The germline V gene has CDR1 DFQATT and CDR2 SNEGSKA (reference sequence). Trimming removed 0 bases at V and 0 bases at J, with 15 bases between. The CDR3 is CSARDKSLAHSYNEQFF. For the CDR3, the DNA is TGCAGTGCTAGAGATAAATCCCTCGCCCACTCCTACAATGAGCAGTTCTTC.

This clonotype was detected a few times. This rearrangement joins TRBV7-6 to TRBJ2-1; 11 bases match TRBD2. With 4 bases clipped from V and 9 bases from J, the junction kept 14 bases outside the gene matches. CDR1 is SGHVS, CDR2 FNYEAQ, per germline. The CDR3 spans 17 residues. The CDR3: CASSYPAASGGSSEQFF. DNA of the CDR3: TGTGCCAGCAGCTATCCCGCGGCTAGCGGGGGGTCGAGTGAGCAGTTCTTC.

The rearrangement links TRBV3-1 to TRBJ2-7, with D perhaps matching TRBD1 (5 bases). CDR1 and CDR2 (germline): LGHDT, YNNKEL (reference sequence). This CDR3 is built from 13 residues. Between the trimmed V and J ends, which lost 5 bases and 3 bases, there was a span of 11 bases. CDR3 protein: CASSNGHLYEQYF. In DNA, the CDR3 is TGTGCCAGCAGCAACGGACATCTCTACGAGCAGTACTTC.

This clonotype was seen ten or more times. J is TRBJ2-5 and V is TRBV12-3 or TRBV12-4, with D uncertain. V dropped 0 bases and J dropped 3 bases, with 17 bases sitting between them. The CDR3 loop spans 17 amino acids. The CDR3: CASSLAQGHSWEETQYF. Written as DNA, the CDR3 is TGTGCCAGCAGTTTAGCGCAAGGTCACTCCTGGGAAGAGACCCAGTACTTC.

This clonotype turned up a few times. The chain couples TRBV18 to TRBJ2-5, with D possibly being TRBD2 (6 bases). The CDR3 length is 16 residues. V lost 2 bases and J 5 bases, leaving 18 bases between the germline ends. Germline CDR1 and CDR2: KGHSH and LQKENI. DNA of the CDR3: TGTGCCAGCTCACCAATTGGGGACGGGAGCTCGGAGACCCAGTACTTC. Its translation is CASSPIGDGSSETQYF.

This clonotype was seen a few times. The chain couples TRBV4-1 to TRBJ1-1; TRBD1 is a possible D gene (5 bases). Looked up from germline, CDR1 is MGHRA and CDR2 is YSYEKL. The CDR3 runs to 13 residues. V lost 5 bases, J lost 3 bases, and 10 bases lay in between. CDR3 sequence: CASSSEGHTEAFF. CDR3 nucleotides: TGCGCCAGCAGCTCCGAGGGGCACACTGAAGCTTTCTTT.

This clonotype was counted between two and nine times. The chain is built from TRBV11-2 and TRBJ2-5, with D uncertain. The CDR3 has 13 residues. From germline, CDR1 is SGHAT and CDR2 FQNNGV. V lost 10 bases to trimming and J lost 5 bases, with 17 bases between them. The CDR3 is CATSLDSWETQYF. DNA of the CDR3: TGTGCCACCTCCCTTGACTCGTGGGAGACCCAGTACTTC.

This clonotype has more than one count but fewer than ten. This chain connects TRBV7-8 to TRBJ2-2; unclear D gene. The V gene lost 7 bases and the J gene lost 4 bases, with 7 bases spanning the gap. Germline lookup yields CDR1 SGHVS and CDR2 FQNEAQ. The CDR3 consists of 12 residues. The CDR3 DNA follows: TGTGCCAGCATCCTTACCACCGGGGAGCTGTTTTTT. Its translation: CASILTTGELFF.

The V gene is TRBV29-1, the J gene TRBJ2-2, with D perhaps being TRBD1 or TRBD2 (5 bases each). The germline V gene has CDR1 SQVTM and CDR2 ANQGSEA. This CDR3 region has 15 residues. With 3 bases removed from V and 4 bases from J, the gap between germline ends came to 15 bases. CDR3 region: CSVEVALRGTGELFF. CDR3 DNA sequence: TGCAGCGTTGAGGTCGCTTTGAGGGGCACCGGGGAGCTGTTTTTT.

This clonotype was seen a few times. V usage is TRBV7-9 and J usage is TRBJ2-2; TRBD2 agrees at 9 bases. J lost 0 bases, V lost 4 bases, and 12 bases had no gene match. This CDR3 is built from 19 residues. Germline assignment: CDR1 SEHNR and CDR2 FQNEAQ (reference sequence). The CDR3 loop is CASSSSRLAGFANTGELFF. In DNA form, the CDR3 reads TGTGCCAGCAGCTCGTCCCGGCTAGCGGGGTTCGCGAACACCGGGGAGCTGTTTTTT.

This rearrangement joins TRBV7-9 to TRBJ1-1, with 9 nucleotides matching TRBD1. The germline V gene has CDR1 SEHNR and CDR2 FQNEAQ (reference sequence). Germline trimming cut 5 bases from V and 11 bases from J; bases unmatched to any gene: 12. The CDR3 sequence is 14 residues long. CDR3 in DNA: TGTGCCAGCAGCGTTCCGGGACAGGGTTTCGACGCTTTCTTT. Its protein is CASSVPGQGFDAFF.

This clonotype was observed many times. V and J are TRBV4-3 and TRBJ2-3, with D tentatively TRBD2 (5 bases). The germline V gene encodes CDR1 LGHNA and CDR2 YSLEER. V lost 6 bases and J 1 base, leaving 14 bases between the germline ends. This CDR3 has 15 amino acids. The CDR3 is CASRLTLGGTDTQYF. CDR3 bases: TGCGCCAGCAGACTTACCCTCGGGGGCACAGATACGCAGTATTTT.

V and J are TRBV2 and TRBJ1-1, with D tentatively TRBD1 (5 bases). Looked up from germline, CDR1 is SNHLY and CDR2 is FYNNEI. Trimming took 2 bases from V and 0 from J, leaving 16 bases between them. The CDR3 is made up of 17 amino acids. The CDR3 region is CASSERLVRGVNTEAFF. DNA for the CDR3: TGTGCCAGCAGTGAACGCCTCGTGCGGGGGGTGAACACTGAAGCTTTCTTT.

This clonotype showed up just a few times. The J gene is TRBJ2-1, the V gene TRBV15; D is possibly TRBD1 or TRBD2 (5 bases each). Trimming cost V 0 bases and J 3 bases, with 21 bases left between them. There are 19 residues in the CDR3. The germline CDR1 and CDR2 sequences are LNHNV and YYDKDF (reference sequence). CDR3 nucleotide sequence: TGTGCCACCAGCAGAGATCTCGTAACCTTGCTGGGGGACTACAATGAGCAGTTCTTC. Protein: CATSRDLVTLLGDYNEQFF.

In its sample, this clonotype was seen a few times. The V gene is TRBV4-1, the J gene TRBJ2-1, with D perhaps matching TRBD2 (6 bases). The CDR3 covers 15 residues. Germline assignment: CDR1 MGHRA and CDR2 YSYEKL. Trimming removed 4 bases at V and 9 bases at J, with 19 bases between. The CDR3 reads CASSLRGKGEAEQFF. CDR3 DNA: TGCGCCAGCAGCCTCCGGGGGAAAGGGGAGGCTGAGCAGTTCTTC.

This clonotype was counted only a few times. The chain links TRBV7-3 to TRBJ1-2; TRBD1 might be the D (6 bases). Trimming cost V 5 bases and J 4 bases, with 20 bases left between them. From germline, CDR1 is SGHTA and CDR2 FQGTGA. The CDR3 has 16 residues. CDR3: CASSQKVSGGSYGYTF. DNA for the CDR3: TGTGCCAGCAGCCAAAAAGTATCGGGGGGCAGCTATGGCTACACCTTC.

The V call is TRBV20-1, the J call TRBJ1-1; TRBD1 aligns across 7 bases. The CDR3 covers 14 residues. Germline trimming cut 0 bases from V and 5 bases from J; bases unmatched to any gene: 6. Per germline, CDR1 DFQATT and CDR2 SNEGSKA (reference sequence). This CDR3 is CSARDLGRGTEAFF. CDR3 sequence (DNA): TGCAGTGCTAGAGATCTAGGCAGGGGGACTGAAGCTTTCTTT.

In DNA, the CDR3 is TGCAGTGCGAGGGACAGTTTGAAGTACGAGCAGTACTTC. Encoded protein: CSARDSLKYEQYF. The V and J genes are TRBV20-1 and TRBJ2-7; 7 bases line up with TRBD1. With 6 bases clipped from V and 4 bases from J, the junction kept 9 bases outside the gene matches. This CDR3 comprises 13 residues. Germline lookup yields CDR1 DFQATT and CDR2 SNEGSKA (reference sequence).

The rearrangement uses TRBV7-6 and TRBJ2-5, with TRBD1 matching over 12 bases. CDR3 size: 18 residues. Germline V lookup: CDR1 SGHVS, CDR2 FNYEAQ. Trimming removed 0 bases from V and 1 base from J; junction bases left unmatched: 6. The DNA for the CDR3 is TGTGCCAGCAGCTTAGCCGAAGGGGACAGGGGGCTCCAAGAGACCCAGTACTTC. It specifies CASSLAEGDRGLQETQYF. Full variable domain (missing parts from reference TRBV7-6 and TRBJ2-5): GAGVSQSPRYKVTKRGQDVALRCDPISGHVSLYWYRQALGQGPEFLTYFNYEAQQDKSGLPNDRFSAERPEGSISTLTIQRTEQRDSAMYRCASSLAEGDRGLQETQYFGPGTRLLVL.

This clonotype has only a few counts. The V and J genes are TRBV6-2 or TRBV6-3 and TRBJ2-7; TRBD2 matches at 8 bases. Trimming cost V 7 bases and J 5 bases; bases outside gene matches: 7. The V gene's germline CDR1 is MNHEY and CDR2 SVGEGT. The CDR3 extends over 13 amino acids. The CDR3 sequence is CASTSGGFNEQYF. CDR3 DNA sequence: TGTGCCAGCACATCGGGAGGGTTCAACGAGCAGTACTTC.